This is a list of T cell receptor beta chains from one sample in a study of shared clonotypes between healthy human individuals. Profiling relied on immunoSEQ multiplex PCR, and the TCRdb table lists in-frame clones only, not all of them. In the table there are about 2.1 million clones, around 95% of which are singletons. The sample was naive CD8+ T cells from PBMCs. Receptors originate from a man between 18 and 29 years old in good health. Some clones in this sample may be carry-over from other donors' samples. CDR3s include the opening cysteine and the closing phenylalanine or tryptophan. A D gene is named only where the DNA matches it firmly. Rows may omit the clone size; those that give it use once, few, many or a size class.

v_call	d_call	j_call	clone_size	cdr3_nt	cdr3_aa
TRBV4-2	-	TRBJ1-1	-	TGTGCCAGCAGCCAAGATCGGATCTTCAATGAAGCTTTCTTT	CASSQDRIFNEAFF
TRBV15	TRBD2	TRBJ2-1	-	TGTGCCACCAGCAGAGCTAGGGCGGGAGCGAGCAATGAGCAGTTCTTC	CATSRARAGASNEQFF
TRBV13	-	TRBJ2-3	-	TGTGCCAGCAGCCCCAGCCGGAGTGGATTGGCAGATACGCAGTATTTT	CASSPSRSGLADTQYF
TRBV27	-	TRBJ2-7	-	TGTGCCAGCAGTTGGGTAGGGAGCTCCTACGAGCAGTACTTC	CASSWVGSSYEQYF
TRBV29-1	TRBD2	TRBJ2-1	-	TGCAGCGTTGATGGCGGGAGGGCCTACAATGAGCAGTTCTTC	CSVDGGRAYNEQFF
TRBV28	-	TRBJ1-3	-	TGTGCCAGCAGCCCCAGGTCCGGAAACACCATATATTTT	CASSPRSGNTIYF
TRBV27	-	TRBJ1-5	-	TGTGCCAGCAGTTTTTCCTTTTATAGCAATCAGCCCCAGCATTTT	CASSFSFYSNQPQHF
TRBV28	TRBD2	TRBJ2-2	-	TGTGCCAGCAGTGAGGGGGTCAGCGGGAGTTGGTCCGGGGAGCTGTTTTTT	CASSEGVSGSWSGELFF
TRBV14	-	TRBJ1-1	-	TGTGCCAGCAGCCAAGATGAGGGGGAAGCTTTCTTT	CASSQDEGEAFF
TRBV27	TRBD2	TRBJ2-4	-	TGTGCCAGCAGTTTAGCGGGAGGACTAGCCAAAAACATTCAGTACTTC	CASSLAGGLAKNIQYF
TRBV11-2	TRBD1	TRBJ1-1	-	TGTGCCAGCAGCCATACAGGGGGCGGCGGAGCTTTCTTT	CASSHTGGGGAFF
TRBV7-9	-	TRBJ2-1	-	TGTGCCACTTACGACGGGAGCTCCTACAATGAGCAGTTCTTC	CATYDGSSYNEQFF
TRBV6-4	-	TRBJ1-1	once	TGTGCCAGCAGTCCCCGCGGGACCGCGGCTGAAGCTTTCTTT	CASSPRGTAAEAFF
TRBV7-2	-	TRBJ2-7	-	TGTGCCAGCAGCCCCGAAATCAAACTTGCGACATATAGCTCCTACGAGCAGTACTTC	CASSPEIKLATYSSYEQYF
TRBV28	TRBD2	TRBJ2-3	-	TGTGCCAGCAGTTTACTAGCGGGAGACGTTGGCACAGATACGCAGTATTTT	CASSLLAGDVGTDTQYF
TRBV7-2	TRBD1	TRBJ1-2	-	TGTGCCAGCAGCTTAACAGGGGGAGGTGGCTACACCTTC	CASSLTGGGGYTF
TRBV27	TRBD2	TRBJ2-7	-	TGTGCCAGCAGTTTAGGTGGGAGGGCCTACGAGCAGTACTTC	CASSLGGRAYEQYF
TRBV9	-	TRBJ1-2	-	TGTGCCAGCGGAGGTCCAGGTAATGGCTACACCTTC	CASGGPGNGYTF
TRBV6-1	-	TRBJ1-1	-	TGTGCCAGCAGTTTCCTGGGGGTGGGGAACACTGAAGCTTTCTTT	CASSFLGVGNTEAFF
TRBV2	-	TRBJ2-2	-	TGTGCCAGCAGTGGGGGGGCCGGGGAGCTGTTTTTT	CASSGGAGELFF
TRBV4-2	TRBD2	TRBJ2-1	-	TGTGCCAGCGGGACGGGAGGGGGCAATGAGCAGTTCTTC	CASGTGGGNEQFF
TRBV27	-	TRBJ2-1	-	TGTGCCAGCAGTTTACAGGGTCCGGATGAGCAGTTCTTC	CASSLQGPDEQFF
TRBV11-2	-	TRBJ2-3	-	TGTGCCAGCAGCTTAGAACAGGTCACAGATACGCAGTATTTT	CASSLEQVTDTQYF
TRBV4-1	-	TRBJ2-4	-	TGCGCCAGCAGCCCTATCGGGGGAGCCAAAAACATTCAGTACTTC	CASSPIGGAKNIQYF
TRBV27	-	TRBJ2-3	-	TGTGCCAGCAGTTTATCGCCGCGAATAGGCACAGATACGCAGTATTTT	CASSLSPRIGTDTQYF
TRBV7-9	-	TRBJ2-1	-	TGTGCCAGCAGCACAAGGGGAGGCAATGAGCAGTTCTTC	CASSTRGGNEQFF
TRBV4-3	-	TRBJ1-1	-	TGCGCCAGCAGCCAAGCTCTGAAGTTCACTGAAGCTTTCTTT	CASSQALKFTEAFF
TRBV28	-	TRBJ2-7	-	TGTGCCAGCAGTTCAACATTGCTCCGAGCCCTGAGGAACGAGCAGTACTTC	CASSSTLLRALRNEQYF
TRBV5-6	-	TRBJ2-7	-	TGTGCCAGCAGCACGGGGGGCCTGGGGAGGTCCTACGAGCAGTACTTC	CASSTGGLGRSYEQYF
TRBV13	-	TRBJ2-1	-	TGTGCCAGCAGCCCCCATCCTCGGGGTGAGCAGTTCTTC	CASSPHPRGEQFF
TRBV6-1	TRBD2	TRBJ2-1	-	TGTGCCAGCAGTGGGGCGGGGGCCTACAATGAGCAGTTCTTC	CASSGAGAYNEQFF
TRBV11-2	-	TRBJ2-3	-	TGTGCCAGCAGCGAGGGAAGGTTGATCAATACGCAGTATTTT	CASSEGRLINTQYF
TRBV27	TRBD2	TRBJ2-1	-	TGTGCCAGCAGTTTAAGGCCTAGCGGGAGTGTGGGACACAATGAGCAGTTCTTC	CASSLRPSGSVGHNEQFF
TRBV7-9	-	TRBJ2-2	-	TGTGCCAGCAGCTTAGCCCGGATGGGTCAAACCGGGGAGCTGTTTTTT	CASSLARMGQTGELFF
TRBV6-5	TRBD1	TRBJ2-1	-	TGTGCCAGCAGCTGGACAGGTTACAATGAGCAGTTCTTC	CASSWTGYNEQFF
TRBV4-1	TRBD1	TRBJ2-7	-	TGCGCCAGCAGCCAACCCGGGACAGGGGGAGCCTACGAGCAGTACTTC	CASSQPGTGGAYEQYF
TRBV7-6	-	TRBJ1-1	-	TGTGCCAGCAACGCCGGGACACAGAACACTGAAGCTTTCTTT	CASNAGTQNTEAFF
TRBV5-1	TRBD1	TRBJ2-7	-	TGCGCCAGCAGCTTGGCCAACGGGACAGGGAGAGTCCCGACCTACGAGCAGTACTTC	CASSLANGTGRVPTYEQYF
TRBV4-3	-	TRBJ2-2	-	TGCGCCAGCAGCCAAGATGGAGCAGGCTGGGGGGAGCTGTTTTTT	CASSQDGAGWGELFF
TRBV11-2	-	TRBJ1-2	once	TGTGCCAGCAGCTTAGTGCAGGGAGACTATGGCTACACCTTC	CASSLVQGDYGYTF
TRBV4-3	-	TRBJ2-7	-	TGCGCCAGCAGCCAAGAGTCTACAGGGAGATACGAGCAGTACTTC	CASSQESTGRYEQYF
TRBV6-1	-	TRBJ2-2	-	TGTGCCAGCAGTGAAGAGGGAAGTAGCGTTTACACCGGGGAGCTGTTTTTT	CASSEEGSSVYTGELFF
TRBV6-6	TRBD1	TRBJ2-3	-	TGTGCCAGCAGCCCCTCCGGGACAGGGATTACAGATACGCAGTATTTT	CASSPSGTGITDTQYF
TRBV15	-	TRBJ2-5	-	TGTGCCACCAGCGTAAGCACGATGGATCAAGAGACCCAGTACTTC	CATSVSTMDQETQYF
TRBV27	-	TRBJ2-7	-	TGTGCCACCAGCCCGCGCGTGGGCTACGAGCAGTACTTC	CATSPRVGYEQYF